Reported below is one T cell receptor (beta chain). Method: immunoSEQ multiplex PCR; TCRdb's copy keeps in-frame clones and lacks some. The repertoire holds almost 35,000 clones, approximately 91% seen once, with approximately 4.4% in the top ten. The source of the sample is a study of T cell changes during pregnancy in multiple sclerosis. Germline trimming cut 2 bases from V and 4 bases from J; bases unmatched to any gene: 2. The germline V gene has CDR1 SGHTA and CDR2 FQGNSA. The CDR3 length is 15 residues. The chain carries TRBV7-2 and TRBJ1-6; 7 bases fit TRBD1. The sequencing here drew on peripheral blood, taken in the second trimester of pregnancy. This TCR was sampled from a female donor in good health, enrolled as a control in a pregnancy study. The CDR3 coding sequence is TGTGCCAGCAGCTTAACAGGGGAATATAATTCACCCCTCCACTTT. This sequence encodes CASSLTGEYNSPLHF.